The present entry profiles one T cell receptor (beta chain) with its context. Its target is unknown. The data stem from a study of beta chain features in type 1 diabetes. Germline V gives CDR1 MNHNY, CDR2 SVGAGI (reference sequence). Trimming stripped 7 bases from V and 3 bases from J, with 20 bases between. This CDR3 spans 16 amino acids. General study points: Shortening of TCRB CDR3s, moderate but significant, appeared in all four CD4+ subsets of Type 1 diabetes patients.

Reverse transcription of all isolated RNA meant that expressed TCRB transcripts were sequenced. Some clones are missing from TCRdb's copy, which holds only in-frame ones; the method was immunoSEQ multiplex PCR. The table has 600,000 to 700,000 clones, roughly 12% seen once. This TCR was recovered from a man aged 18 to 35 with type 1 diabetes. The sample comprised naive CD4+ T cells from blood. This chain joins TRBV6-6 and TRBJ2-3; D might be TRBD1 or TRBD2, each matching 5 bases. CDR3 residues: CASTGNRPPLTDTQYF. DNA for the CDR3: TGTGCCAGCACCGGGAACAGGCCACCCCTGACAGATACGCAGTATTTT.